This T cell receptor (beta chain) came from a study of T cell responses to AZD1222 COVID-19 vaccine. Germline CDR1 is SNHLY and CDR2 is FYNNEI. V dropped 8 bases and J dropped 2 bases, with 5 bases sitting between them. CDR3 size: 11 residues. The method was immunoSEQ multiplex PCR; TCRdb's version includes in-frame clones alone and lacks a portion of them. The data hold about 100,000 clones, with about 88% observed a single time. The clonotype originates from an adult in good health. The rearrangement uses TRBV2 and TRBJ2-3, with no clear D. The material sequenced was peripheral blood, taken on day 0 of AZD1222 vaccination. This CDR3 is CASLITDTQYF. The CDR3 DNA is TGTGCCAGCCTTATCACAGATACGCAGTATTTT.